Presented here are 8 T cell receptor beta chains from one specimen sequenced in a study of Graves' ophthalmopathy and Graves' hyperthyroidism. TCR beta CDR3 regions were amplified from RNA transcripts. RT-PCR was first run with HTBI primers, then multiplex PCR in a second round. TCRdb reanalysed the multiplex PCR reads using MiXCR and keeps one entry per CDR3 protein. The table has around 670,000 distinct CDR3 sequences, roughly 41% seen once. The specimen was peripheral blood. The receptors were sampled from an adult man with Graves' ophthalmopathy.

CDR3 in DNA: TGCAGTGCTAGAGACTCGGGGACAGGGGATCAGCCCCAGCATTTT. It codes for CSARDSGTGDQPQHF. J is TRBJ1-5 and V is TRBV20-1, with 10 nucleotides matching TRBD1. Germline assignment: CDR1 DFQATT and CDR2 SNEGSKA (reference sequence). The CDR3 sequence is 15 residues long. With 0 bases clipped from V and 5 bases from J, the junction kept 4 bases outside the gene matches.

The V call is TRBV9, the J call TRBJ2-5; D might be TRBD1 or TRBD2, each matching 5 bases. The J call may be incorrect, as the DNA end agrees better with TRBJ2-1. Germline loops: CDR1 SGDLS, CDR2 YYNGEE. This CDR3 has 16 amino acids. The CDR3 loop reads CASSVVWGSGYNEQFF. The CDR3, as DNA: TGTGCCAGCAGCGTAGTGTGGGGGAGTGGGTACAATGAGCAGTTCTTC.

This clonotype showed up just a few times. The chain employs TRBV11-2 and TRBJ2-3; D unresolved. The length of the CDR3 is 13 residues. Trimming left V 5 bases short and J 6 bases short, with 12 bases between. Germline V gene data show CDR1 as SGHAT and CDR2 as FQNNGV. CDR3 loop: CASSRDLGDTQYF. The CDR3 DNA reads TGTGCCAGCAGCCGAGACCTCGGGGATACGCAGTATTTT.

This clonotype was observed at least ten times. The chain uses TRBV2 and TRBJ1-2; D call uncertain. Germline V lookup: CDR1 SNHLY, CDR2 FYNNEI. The CDR3 is 14 residues long. Trimming removed 7 bases from V and 5 bases from J, with 17 bases in between. DNA of the CDR3: TGTGCCAGCAAAGGGTCAGGCCCTACTTATGGCTACACCTTC. This codes for CASKGSGPTYGYTF.

This clonotype was recorded many times. The chain recombines TRBV5-1 with TRBJ1-6; no reliable D call. CDR3 length equals 13 residues. Per the germline V gene, CDR1 is SGHRS and CDR2 is YFSETQ. Trimming removed 1 base at V and 5 bases at J, with 4 bases between. The DNA for the CDR3 is TGCGCCAGCAGCTTGTTTGATAATTCACCCCTCCACTTT. This encodes CASSLFDNSPLHF.

This clonotype was detected only a few times. V gene TRBV12-3 or TRBV12-4 combines with J gene TRBJ2-5, with D hard to call. V gave up 2 bases and J gave up 1 base, with 8 bases separating them. This CDR3 comprises 14 residues. The CDR3 sequence is CASSLITIQETQYF. For the CDR3, the DNA is TGTGCCAGCAGTTTAATAACCATCCAAGAGACCCAGTACTTC.

J is TRBJ1-5 and V is TRBV19; the D is unclear. The CDR3 contains 13 residues. Germline V gene sequence: CDR1 LNHDA, CDR2 SQIVND (reference sequence). V dropped 3 bases and J dropped 7 bases, with 10 bases sitting between them. CDR3 coding DNA: TGTGCCAGTAGTATGGCCCCAAGGCAGCCCCAGCATTTT. This codes for CASSMAPRQPQHF.

The CDR3 here is CASRKGTGNEKLFF. The CDR3 coding sequence is TGTGCCAGCAGAAAGGGGACAGGGAATGAAAAACTGTTTTTT. The chain has TRBV6-5 and TRBJ1-4; 9 positions agree with TRBD1. V was pared by 6 bases and J by 5 bases, with 4 bases of the junction left unmatched. Germline V gives CDR1 MNHEY, CDR2 SVGAGI. This CDR3 comprises 14 residues.